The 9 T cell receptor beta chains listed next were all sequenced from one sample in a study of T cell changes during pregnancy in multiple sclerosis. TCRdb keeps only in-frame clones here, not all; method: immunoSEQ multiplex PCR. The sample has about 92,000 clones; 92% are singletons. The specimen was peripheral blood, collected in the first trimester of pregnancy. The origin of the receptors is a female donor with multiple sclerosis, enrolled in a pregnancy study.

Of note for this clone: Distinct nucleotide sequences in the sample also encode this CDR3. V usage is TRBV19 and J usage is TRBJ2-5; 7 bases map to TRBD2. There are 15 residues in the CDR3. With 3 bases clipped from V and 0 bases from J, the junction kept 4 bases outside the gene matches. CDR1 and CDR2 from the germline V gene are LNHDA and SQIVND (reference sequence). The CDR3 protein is CASSIRGSYQETQYF. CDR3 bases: TGTGCCAGTAGTATTCGCGGGAGTTACCAAGAGACCCAGTACTTC. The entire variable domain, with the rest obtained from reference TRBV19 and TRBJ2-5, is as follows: DGGITQSPKYLFRKEGQNVTLSCEQNLNHDAMYWYRQDPGQGLRLIYYSQIVNDFQKGDIAEGYSVSREKKESFPLTVTSAQKNPTAFYLCASSIRGSYQETQYFGPGTRLLVL.

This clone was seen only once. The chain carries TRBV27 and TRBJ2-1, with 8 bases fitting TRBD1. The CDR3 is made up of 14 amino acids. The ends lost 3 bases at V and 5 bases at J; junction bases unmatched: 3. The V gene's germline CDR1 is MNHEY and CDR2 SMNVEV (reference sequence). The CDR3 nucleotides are TGTGCCAGCAGTTTGGGGACAGGAGACAATGAGCAGTTCTTC. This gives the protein CASSLGTGDNEQFF.

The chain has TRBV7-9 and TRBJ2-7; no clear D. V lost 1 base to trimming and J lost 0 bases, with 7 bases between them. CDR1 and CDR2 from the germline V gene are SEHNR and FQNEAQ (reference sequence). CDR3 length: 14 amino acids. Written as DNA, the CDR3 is TGTGCCAGCAGCTTAGTCCCGGTCTCCTACGAGCAGTACTTC. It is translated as CASSLVPVSYEQYF.

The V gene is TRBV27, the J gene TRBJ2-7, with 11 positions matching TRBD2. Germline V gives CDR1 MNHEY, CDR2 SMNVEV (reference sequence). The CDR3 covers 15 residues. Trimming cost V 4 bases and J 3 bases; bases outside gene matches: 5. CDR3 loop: CASSSGTSGRYEQYF. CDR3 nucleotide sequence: TGTGCCAGCAGTTCCGGGACTAGCGGACGCTACGAGCAGTACTTC.

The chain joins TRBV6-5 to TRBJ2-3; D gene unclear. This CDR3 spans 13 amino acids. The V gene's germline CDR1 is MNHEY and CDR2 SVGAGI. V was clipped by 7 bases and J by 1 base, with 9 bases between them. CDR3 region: CASIRQGTDTQYF. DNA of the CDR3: TGTGCCAGCATAAGGCAGGGCACAGATACGCAGTATTTT.

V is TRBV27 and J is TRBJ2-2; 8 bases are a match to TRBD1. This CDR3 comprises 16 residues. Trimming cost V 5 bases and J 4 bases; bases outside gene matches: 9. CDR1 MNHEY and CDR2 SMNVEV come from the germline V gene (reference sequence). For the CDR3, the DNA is TGTGCCAGCAGTCGTCCGGGACAGGCCCTCACCGGGGAGCTGTTTTTT. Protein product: CASSRPGQALTGELFF.

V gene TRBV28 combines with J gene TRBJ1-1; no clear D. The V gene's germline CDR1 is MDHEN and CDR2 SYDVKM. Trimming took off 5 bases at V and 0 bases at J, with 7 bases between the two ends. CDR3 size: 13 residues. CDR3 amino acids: CASSPRMNTEAFF. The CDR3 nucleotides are TGTGCCAGCAGTCCCAGGATGAACACTGAAGCTTTCTTT. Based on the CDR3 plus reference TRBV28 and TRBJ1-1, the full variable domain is DVKVTQSSRYLVKRTGEKVFLECVQDMDHENMFWYRQDPGLGLRLIYFSYDVKMKEKGDIPEGYSVSREKKERFSLILESASTNQTSMYLCASSPRMNTEAFFGQGTRLTVV.

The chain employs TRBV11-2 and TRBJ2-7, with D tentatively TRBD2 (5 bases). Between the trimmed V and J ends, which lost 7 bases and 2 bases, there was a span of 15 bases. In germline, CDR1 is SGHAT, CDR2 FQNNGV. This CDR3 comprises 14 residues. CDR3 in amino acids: CASTRGRQPYEQYF. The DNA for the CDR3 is TGTGCCAGCACCCGGGGAAGACAACCCTACGAGCAGTACTTC. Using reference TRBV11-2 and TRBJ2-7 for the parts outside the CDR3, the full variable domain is EAGVAQSPRYKIIEKRQSVAFWCNPISGHATLYWYQQILGQGPKLLIQFQNNGVVDDSQLPKDRFSAERLKGVDSTLKIQPAKLEDSAVYLCASTRGRQPYEQYFGPGTRLTVT.

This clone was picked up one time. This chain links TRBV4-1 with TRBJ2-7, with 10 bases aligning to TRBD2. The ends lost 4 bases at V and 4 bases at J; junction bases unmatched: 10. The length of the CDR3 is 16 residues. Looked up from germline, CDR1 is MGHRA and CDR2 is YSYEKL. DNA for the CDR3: TGCGCCAGCAGCCCCGCCCTAGCGGGGGCTTCGTACGAGCAGTACTTC. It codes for CASSPALAGASYEQYF.